Described below is a single T cell receptor beta chain sequence and its context. The antigen remains undetermined. The data were taken from a study of cytomegalovirus exposure and HLA in healthy donors. Study outcomes and limitations: On later analysis, the bulk of CMV-associated TCR beta chains appeared to be HLA-restricted. Fewer N-insertions than the approximately 700-donor mean were reportedly shown by an Asian-associated ancestry cluster in a later analysis. In a later analysis, TCR beta V- and J-gene trimming was associated with a missense DCLRE1C variant.

Researchers ran the PCR with 60 Vbeta and 13 Jbeta primers. Per the original methods: Unique TCR beta chains numbered about 79 million in a later analysis, with roughly 10 million shared. Profiled with immunoSEQ multiplex PCR; TCRdb holds only in-frame clones, not every one. D and trimming come from the DNA, and the V and J calls and clone size come from that table. Among 90,000 to 110,000 clones listed, around 72% were seen once. Sequencing was performed on PBMCs. The sequence was collected from a man aged 30 to 45 in good health and CMV-seronegative.

The CDR3 DNA reads TGTGCCAGCAGCTTGATAGCGCTATACAATGAGCAGTTCTTC. The encoded protein is CASSLIALYNEQFF. The chain couples TRBV5-6 to TRBJ2-1; possible D gene TRBD2, 5 bases. Trimming pared 1 base from V and 4 bases from J, leaving 9 bases between. The CDR3 contains 14 residues. Per the germline V gene, CDR1 is SGHDT and CDR2 is YYEEEE.